A single TCR beta chain is shown here with its context. The antigen is not known. The data derive from a study of CXCR3-negative and CXCR3-positive naive CD8 T cells. Regarding the study as a whole: Partly lower CXCR3 expression followed cryopreservation, and most assays relied on fresh PBMCs. TRB CDR3s were more hydrophobic in CXCR3-positive than in CXCR3-negative naive cells.

CDR1 and CDR2 (germline): SEHNR, FQNEAQ (reference sequence). The CDR3 loop spans 15 amino acids. cDNA libraries for TRB were generated by 5' RACE incorporating UMI labels. TCRdb re-called the 5' RACE reads, yielding one record per CDR3 amino acid sequence without DNA. The listing records roughly 120,000 distinct CDR3 sequences. Sequencing was performed on naive CXCR3+ CD8+ T cells from blood. Stated subset: CD45RO-CCR7+CD27+CD95- naive CD8+ T cells expressing CXCR3 (TNR3+). The gene calls are TRBV7-9 and TRBJ2-2. The TCR sequence derives from a human donor in good health. Some clones in this sample may be carry-over from other donors' samples. CDR3 loop: CASSLGGINTGELFF. Full variable domain (rest looked up from reference TRBV7-9 and TRBJ2-2): DTGVSQNPRHKITKRGQNVTFRCDPISEHNRLYWYRQTLGQGPEFLTYFQNEAQLEKSRLLSDRFSAERPKGSFSTLEIQRTEQGDSAMYLCASSLGGINTGELFFGEGSRLTVL.